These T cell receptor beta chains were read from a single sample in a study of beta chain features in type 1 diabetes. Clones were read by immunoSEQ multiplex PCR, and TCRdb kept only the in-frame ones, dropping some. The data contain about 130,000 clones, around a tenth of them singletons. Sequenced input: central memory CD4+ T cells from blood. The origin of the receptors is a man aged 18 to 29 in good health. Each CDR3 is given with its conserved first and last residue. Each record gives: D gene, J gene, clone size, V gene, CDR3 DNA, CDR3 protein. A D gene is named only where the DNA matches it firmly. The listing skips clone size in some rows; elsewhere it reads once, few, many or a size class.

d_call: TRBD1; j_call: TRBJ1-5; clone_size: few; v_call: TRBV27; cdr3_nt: TGTGCCAGCAGCGGACAGGGCTTGGTTAATCAGCCCCAGCATTTT; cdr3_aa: CASSGQGLVNQPQHF
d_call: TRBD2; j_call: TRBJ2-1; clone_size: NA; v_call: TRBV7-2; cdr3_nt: TGTGCCAGCAGCGCAGCGGGGGCCCAATACAATGAGCAGTTCTTC; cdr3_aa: CASSAAGAQYNEQFF
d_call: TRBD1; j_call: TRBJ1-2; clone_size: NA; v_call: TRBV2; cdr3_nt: TGTGCCGGCACTAAGGTGGACAGGGGCCTCTATGGCTACACCTTC; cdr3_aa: CAGTKVDRGLYGYTF
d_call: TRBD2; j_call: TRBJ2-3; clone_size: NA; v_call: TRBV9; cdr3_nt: TGTGCCAGCAGTGTAGCGGGGGGACCTAGCACAGATACGCAGTATTTT; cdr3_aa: CASSVAGGPSTDTQYF
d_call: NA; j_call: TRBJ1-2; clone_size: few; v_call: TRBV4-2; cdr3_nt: TGTGCCAGCAGCCAAGATTACGCTCCCTCGGGCTATGGCTACACCTTC; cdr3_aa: CASSQDYAPSGYGYTF
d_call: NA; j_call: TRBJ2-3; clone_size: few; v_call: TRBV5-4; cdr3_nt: TGTGCCAGCAGCTTTCACGAGTCAGATACGCAGTATTTT; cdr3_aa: CASSFHESDTQYF
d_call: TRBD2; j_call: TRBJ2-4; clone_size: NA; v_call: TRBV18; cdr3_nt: TGTGCCAGCTCACCGAACGGGGGGGCCAAAAACATTCAGTACTTC; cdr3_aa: CASSPNGGAKNIQYF
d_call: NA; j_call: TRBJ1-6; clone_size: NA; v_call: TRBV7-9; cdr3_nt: TGTGCCAGCAGCTTAGGGACAGACAATTCACCCCTCCACTTT; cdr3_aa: CASSLGTDNSPLHF
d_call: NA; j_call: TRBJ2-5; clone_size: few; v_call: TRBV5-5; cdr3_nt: TGTGCCAGCAGCTTGGGACAGGCAAAAGAGACCCAGTACTTC; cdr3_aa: CASSLGQAKETQYF
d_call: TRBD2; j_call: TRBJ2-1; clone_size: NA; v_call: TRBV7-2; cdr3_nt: TGTGCCAGCAGCTACGGGACTAGCGGGGAGGTGGCGCAGTTCTTC; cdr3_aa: CASSYGTSGEVAQFF
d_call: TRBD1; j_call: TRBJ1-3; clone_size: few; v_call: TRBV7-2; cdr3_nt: TGTGCCAGCAGCGCCCGGGACAGCAGTGAACTAAACACCATATATTTT; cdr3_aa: CASSARDSSELNTIYF
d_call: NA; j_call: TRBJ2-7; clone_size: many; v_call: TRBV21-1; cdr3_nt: TGTGCCAGCAGCAAAGACGGCGGGACAGGGGAATACGAGCAGTACTTC; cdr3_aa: CASSKDGGTGEYEQYF
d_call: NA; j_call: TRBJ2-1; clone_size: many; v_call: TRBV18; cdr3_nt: TGTGCCAGCTCACCACCGCCAGGGGAATACAATGAGCAGTTCTTC; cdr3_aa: CASSPPPGEYNEQFF